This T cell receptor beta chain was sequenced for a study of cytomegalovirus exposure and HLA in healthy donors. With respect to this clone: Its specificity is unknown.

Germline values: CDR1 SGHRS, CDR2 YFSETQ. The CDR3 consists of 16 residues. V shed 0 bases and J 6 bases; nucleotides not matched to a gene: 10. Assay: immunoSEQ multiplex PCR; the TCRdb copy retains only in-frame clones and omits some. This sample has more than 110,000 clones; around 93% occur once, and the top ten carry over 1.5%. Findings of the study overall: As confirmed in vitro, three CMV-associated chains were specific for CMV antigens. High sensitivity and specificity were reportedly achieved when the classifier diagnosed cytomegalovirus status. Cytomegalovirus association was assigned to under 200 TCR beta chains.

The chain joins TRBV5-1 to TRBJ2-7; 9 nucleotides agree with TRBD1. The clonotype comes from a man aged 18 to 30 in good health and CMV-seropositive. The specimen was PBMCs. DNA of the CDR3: TGCGCCAGCAGCTTGGCCGGGACAGGGAAGGCGGGCGAGCAGTACTTC. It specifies CASSLAGTGKAGEQYF.